One T cell receptor beta chain is described in this entry. CDR1 is DFQATT, CDR2 SNEGSKA, per germline (reference sequence). Trimming removed 3 bases from V and 9 bases from J, with 15 bases in between. This CDR3 spans 14 amino acids. The RNA input was about 0.5 to 1 ug, and it was reverse transcribed with random hexamers. From the immunoSEQ multiplex PCR reads, TCRdb called clonotypes with MiXCR, one entry per CDR3 protein. Seen here are about 94,000 distinct CDR3 sequences, about 94% observed once, and the top ten hold roughly 0.31%. Fulfillment of recently defined diagnostic criteria for definite or probable disease was shown by the patients with Susac syndrome. The sample belongs to a study of CD8 T cells in Susac syndrome.

This chain connects TRBV20-1 to TRBJ1-6, with D maybe TRBD1 (5 bases). The sequenced sample was CD4+ T cells from PBMCs. The TCR comes from a human donor with Susac syndrome. CDR3 DNA: TGCAGTGCTAGGGGGCGGGTGGATAGTTCACCCCTCCACTTT. Residues: CSARGRVDSSPLHF.